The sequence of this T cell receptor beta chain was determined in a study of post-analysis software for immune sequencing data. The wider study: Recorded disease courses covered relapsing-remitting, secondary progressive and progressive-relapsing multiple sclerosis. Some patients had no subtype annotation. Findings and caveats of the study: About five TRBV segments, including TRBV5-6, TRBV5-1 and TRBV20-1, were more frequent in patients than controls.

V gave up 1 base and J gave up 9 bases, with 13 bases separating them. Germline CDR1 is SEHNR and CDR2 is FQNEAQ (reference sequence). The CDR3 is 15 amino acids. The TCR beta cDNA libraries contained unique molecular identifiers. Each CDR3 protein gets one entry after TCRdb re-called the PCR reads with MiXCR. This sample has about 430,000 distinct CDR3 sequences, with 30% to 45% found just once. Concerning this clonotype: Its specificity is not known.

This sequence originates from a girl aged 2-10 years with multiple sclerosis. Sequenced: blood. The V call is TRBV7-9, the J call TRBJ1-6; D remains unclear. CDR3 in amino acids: CASSLGSSGGSPLHF. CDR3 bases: TGTGCCAGCAGCTTAGGGTCCTCAGGAGGTTCACCCCTCCACTTT.